The rows below give T cell receptor beta chains drawn from one sample of a study of CD8+ T cells in alopecia areata. The table came from immunoSEQ multiplex PCR; TCRdb's copy has only in-frame clones and leaves some out. The table lists roughly 200,000 clones, less than 70% of them singletons. The source was CD8+ T cells sorted from blood, collected at week 24, from a patient treated with tofacitinib. The origin of the receptors is a human donor with alopecia areata. The CDR3 runs from the conserved cysteine through the conserved F or W. Fields, in order: V gene, J gene, CDR3 protein.

TRBV27	TRBJ2-3	CASTPPGGDTQYF
TRBV4-3	TRBJ2-7	CASSQDPGGIGYEQYF
TRBV6-5	TRBJ1-1	CASSPGTPENTEAFF
TRBV5-8	TRBJ2-5	CASSLRGEETQYF
TRBV4-3	TRBJ2-7	CASSQTGTSGSYEQYF
TRBV30	TRBJ1-1	CAWSKGFSTEAFF
TRBV30	TRBJ2-7	CACQQENYEQYF
TRBV7-2	TRBJ2-7	CASSLRPPRRGGNSYEQYF
TRBV15	TRBJ1-1	CATSSNMNTEAFF
TRBV11-1	TRBJ2-1	CASSPSSYNEQFF
TRBV6-5	TRBJ2-5	CAIQPLAGYETQYF
TRBV4-3	TRBJ2-1	CASSQDSDSDNEQFF
TRBV7-8	TRBJ2-1	CASSPRNEQFF
TRBV15	TRBJ2-1	CATSQDRGYNEQFF
TRBV19	TRBJ2-7	CASSKDGYEQYF
TRBV27	TRBJ2-4	CASSLSGGSEGVQYF
TRBV27	TRBJ2-7	CASSLSLAATYEQYF
TRBV29-1	TRBJ2-7	CSGGEYGYEQYF
TRBV7-8	TRBJ2-2	CASSGTLTENTGELFF
TRBV15	TRBJ2-1	CATSRETSSYYNEQFF
TRBV7-2	TRBJ1-6	CALGGGNSPLHF
TRBV5-8	TRBJ2-3	CALLVSPDTQYF
TRBV19	TRBJ2-7	CASSMFISGGFYEQYF
TRBV30	TRBJ1-1	CAWRDLGQGQAEAFF
TRBV20-1	TRBJ1-2	CSPGEQYGYTF
TRBV7-2	TRBJ2-1	CASSAGTRGFF
TRBV6-1	TRBJ2-7	CASSEWEGEGSYEQYF
TRBV4-2	TRBJ2-3	CASSQDEAGQVTDTQYF
TRBV29-1	TRBJ2-1	CSVEDSRKQFF
TRBV30	TRBJ2-5	CAWRKMGVEGQETQYF
TRBV15	TRBJ1-5	CATSKARVSNQPQHF